A single sample gave rise to the 3 T cell receptor beta chains below, sequenced in a study of regulatory T cells in long-lasting Graves disease (dated by TCRdb to about 2021). What this sample's time point label stands for: newly diagnosed GD, antithyroid drugs for less than 3 months. For both TCR sequencing and RNA sequencing, RNA was extracted from PBMCs using TRIzol. Library creation used multiplex PCR. Sequenced using an Illumina HiSeq 4000. To build TCR beta libraries, CDR3 regions were amplified by Arm-PCR using iRepertoire HTBI primers. Using fastp at Q25 and MiXCR, TCRdb reprocessed the public reads and kept productive beta chains. For every CDR3 protein sequence, its rows merge into one entry that carries the most common genes and DNA. Within this sample are roughly 420,000 distinct CDR3 sequences, with over 15% of them counted one time only. The ten largest clones take up 23% of the sample.

This sample also belongs to another study, concerning T cells in Graves' hyperthyroidism and ophthalmopathy.

The sample consisted of peripheral blood mononuclear cells (PBMCs), taken at new diagnosis, from a patient treated with antithyroid drugs. All receptors come from a woman between 18 and 29 years old with Graves disease. Donor details come from another sample of the same person, matched by shared clones.

This clonotype was seen many times. The chain recombines TRBV7-2 with TRBJ2-3, with D possibly matching TRBD1 (6 bases). V was cut by 1 base and J by 2 bases, with 7 bases left in between. Germline CDR1 reads SGHTA; CDR2 reads FQGNSA. CDR3 length equals 14 residues. The CDR3 bases are TGTGCCAGCAGCTTAGGGGACAACACAGATACGCAGTATTTT. This encodes CASSLGDNTDTQYF.

This clonotype was recorded at least ten times. DNA for the CDR3: TGTGCCAGCAGCGGGAGGGTGGGGGACACTGAAGCTTTCTTT. Residues: CASSGRVGDTEAFF. The chain employs TRBV7-9 and TRBJ1-1, with D tentatively TRBD1 (5 bases). The CDR3 length is 14 residues. The germline gives CDR1 SEHNR, CDR2 FQNEAQ (reference sequence). V dropped 5 bases and J dropped 3 bases, with 13 bases sitting between them.

This rearrangement joins TRBV10-3 to TRBJ1-2; no firm D call. The CDR3 length is 14 residues. In germline, CDR1 is ENHRY, CDR2 SYGVKD. The V gene lost 10 bases and the J gene lost 4 bases, with 19 bases spanning the gap. The CDR3 spells CATLGAVVGYGYTF. The DNA of the CDR3 is TGTGCCACCCTCGGCGCAGTTGTCGGCTATGGCTACACCTTC.